The 26 T cell receptor beta chains below were found in one sample sequenced in a study of CD8 T cells in ankylosing spondylitis. Study-level findings and limits: Characteristic of ankylosing spondylitis blood, it appeared, was a TCR beta motif comprising about eight highly homologous variants.

The antigens these receptors bind are not known. MiXCR, run by TCRdb on the 5' RACE reads, gives a single entry per CDR3 protein. The sample has about 480,000 distinct CDR3 sequences, approximately 17% seen once; the top ten hold just over 1%. The sample comprised blood, either unsorted or a sorted T cell fraction (not recorded which). Receptors were obtained from a male donor with ankylosing spondylitis.

This clonotype was seen at least ten times. V is TRBV27 and J is TRBJ2-4; D gene uncertain. Germline V gene sequence: CDR1 MNHEY, CDR2 SMNVEV (reference sequence). There are 15 residues in the CDR3. V was clipped by 0 bases and J by 0 bases, with 6 bases between them. CDR3 in DNA: TGTGCCAGCAGTTTATCGGGGTTAGCCAAAAACATTCAGTACTTC. This codes for CASSLSGLAKNIQYF.

This chain uses TRBV5-6 with TRBJ2-7; 9 bases fit TRBD2. V was clipped by 0 bases and J by 3 bases; unmatched bases: 7. This CDR3 has 16 amino acids. Germline CDR1 and CDR2: SGHDT and YYEEEE. The CDR3 nucleotides read TGTGCCAGCAGCTTGGCGGGTCTAGCGGGAATCTACGAGCAGTACTTC. It codes for CASSLAGLAGIYEQYF.

This sequence joins TRBV4-2 and TRBJ2-5, with TRBD2 matching 9 bases. The CDR3 is 15 residues long. Germline values: CDR1 LGHNA, CDR2 YNFKEQ. J was trimmed by 8 bases and V by 5 bases; bases with no gene match: 12. The CDR3 reads CASSEKVAGALTQYF. DNA of the CDR3: TGTGCCAGCAGCGAGAAAGTAGCGGGGGCCCTCACCCAGTACTTC.

V is TRBV3-1 and J is TRBJ1-1, with D unclear. CDR1 is LGHDT and CDR2 is YNNKEL in the germline V gene (reference sequence). Trimming left V 2 bases short and J 9 bases short, with 10 bases between. The CDR3 is 12 residues long. The DNA for the CDR3 is TGTGCCAGCAGCCAATTTCGGACCCAAGCTTTCTTT. Translation gives CASSQFRTQAFF.

This clonotype came up many times. The chain is built from TRBV10-3 and TRBJ1-6, with 11 bases matching TRBD1. The CDR3 length is 14 residues. Germline CDR1 ENHRY, CDR2 SYGVKD. J was trimmed by 6 bases and V by 8 bases; bases with no gene match: 3. The CDR3 protein is CAIGGTGGNSPLHF. As DNA, the CDR3 is TGTGCCATCGGGGGGACAGGGGGTAATTCACCCCTCCACTTT.

This clonotype was counted only a few times. The CDR3 is CASSLAVVGTSNEQFF. Written as DNA, the CDR3 is TGTGCCAGCAGCTTGGCCGTTGTCGGGACTAGCAATGAGCAGTTCTTC. The rearrangement uses TRBV5-5 and TRBJ2-1; 8 bases map to TRBD2. The CDR3 has 16 amino acids. The trim removed 0 bases at V and 6 bases at J, leaving 8 bases unmatched. Germline-derived CDR1 and CDR2 are SGHKS and YYEKEE (reference sequence).

This clonotype turned up a few times. The gene calls are TRBV7-9 and TRBJ2-7; TRBD2 might be the D (7 bases). The germline V gene has CDR1 SEHNR and CDR2 FQNEAQ (reference sequence). This CDR3 region has 16 residues. V lost 6 bases and J lost 0, with 18 bases in between. CDR3: CASSRDNGGNSYEQYF. CDR3 bases: TGTGCCAGCAGTCGGGACAACGGGGGGAACTCCTACGAGCAGTACTTC.

This clonotype came up a few times. The chain uses TRBV18 and TRBJ2-7, with a weak D call TRBD1 (5 bases). The CDR3 spans 13 residues. Germline lookup yields CDR1 KGHSH and CDR2 LQKENI. Trimming took off 1 base at V and 6 bases at J, with 10 bases between the two ends. CDR3 coding DNA: TGTGCCAGCTCACCACGACAGACCTCCGAGCAGTACTTC. Translated, it gives CASSPRQTSEQYF.

Of note for this clonotype: A read error is likely, as this CDR3 ends without the conserved phenylalanine or tryptophan. The rearrangement uses TRBV6-1 and TRBJ2-7; the match to TRBD1 covers 7 bases. The CDR3 has 14 amino acids. Trimming removed 3 bases from V and 2 bases from J; junction bases left unmatched: 4. Germline CDR1 MNHNS, CDR2 SASEGT. This chain's CDR3 is CASSDGDSPYEQYS. The CDR3 DNA reads as TGTGCCAGCAGTGACGGGGACAGCCCCTACGAGCAGTACTCC.

This sequence joins TRBV7-7 and TRBJ2-5; D ambiguous. This CDR3 comprises 13 residues. V shed 0 bases and J shed 5 bases, with 7 bases lying between them. The germline CDR1 and CDR2 sequences are SSHAT and FNYEAQ (reference sequence). CDR3 amino acids: CASSLAIPETQYF. CDR3 nucleotide sequence: TGTGCCAGCAGCTTAGCCATTCCGGAGACCCAGTACTTC.

The rearrangement links TRBV7-2 to TRBJ1-4; D is uncertain. Trimming left V 5 bases short and J 0 bases short, with 13 bases between. The CDR3 loop spans 16 amino acids. In germline, CDR1 is SGHTA, CDR2 FQGNSA. The CDR3 sequence is CASSLGLKPTNEKLFF. The CDR3 nucleotides read TGTGCCAGCAGCCTGGGTCTCAAACCAACTAATGAAAAACTGTTTTTT.

This clonotype was counted at least ten times. The chain combines TRBV24-1 with TRBJ2-7, with no clear D. The CDR3 sequence is 11 residues long. Trimming took off 2 bases at V and 5 bases at J, with 3 bases between the two ends. Germline CDR1 KGHDR, CDR2 SFDVKD. The CDR3, as DNA: TGTGCCACCAGTGATTGGAACGAGCAGTACTTC. Encoded protein: CATSDWNEQYF.

In its sample, this clonotype was seen a few times. The chain joins TRBV12-3 or TRBV12-4 to TRBJ1-3, with 9 bases lining up with TRBD1. The CDR3 contains 15 residues. Losses at the gene ends were 5 bases for V and 2 bases for J; bases not matched to a gene: 4. The CDR3 sequence is CASSMGQGTGNTIYF. The DNA for the CDR3 is TGTGCCAGCAGTATGGGACAGGGAACTGGAAACACCATATATTTT.

V usage is TRBV18 and J usage is TRBJ1-2, with TRBD1 matching over 10 bases. CDR3 size: 16 residues. After removal of 1 base from V and 3 bases from J, the junction contained 5 bases not matched to a gene. Germline loops: CDR1 KGHSH, CDR2 LQKENI. The CDR3 nucleotides are TGTGCCAGCTCACCACGACAGGGGGCACGGGACTATGGCTACACCTTC. It specifies CASSPRQGARDYGYTF.

This clonotype has more than one count but fewer than ten. For the CDR3, the DNA is TGTGCCAGCTCACCCTACACTAGCGGGGCCTCCTACGAGCAGTACTTC. It specifies CASSPYTSGASYEQYF. The chain is built from TRBV18 and TRBJ2-7; 10 positions agree with TRBD2. The CDR3 covers 16 residues. Germline V gives CDR1 KGHSH, CDR2 LQKENI. Trimming removed 3 bases from V and 0 bases from J; junction bases left unmatched: 5. The whole variable domain, filled in from reference TRBV18 and TRBJ2-7, reads NAGVMQNPRHLVRRRGQEARLRCSPMKGHSHVYWYRQLPEEGLKFMVYLQKENIIDESGMPKERFSAEFPKEGPSILRIQQVVRGDSAAYFCASSPYTSGASYEQYFGPGTRLTVT.

The chain is built from TRBV7-6 and TRBJ2-1, with 9 nucleotides matching TRBD1. The CDR3 totals 15 residues. The germline V gene has CDR1 SGHVS and CDR2 FNYEAQ. Unmatched junction bases numbered 7, after V lost 5 bases and J lost 5 bases. In DNA, the CDR3 is TGTGCCAGCAGCCCTCGGGACAGGGTAGACAATGAGCAGTTCTTC. It specifies CASSPRDRVDNEQFF.

Ten or more counts support this clonotype. The chain uses TRBV24-1 and TRBJ2-2; 7 nucleotides align to TRBD1. J was trimmed by 4 bases and V by 5 bases; bases with no gene match: 6. The CDR3 runs 15 residues. The germline gives CDR1 KGHDR, CDR2 SFDVKD. Here the CDR3 DNA reads TGTGCCACCAGTGCACGGGACAGATCCACCGGGGAGCTGTTTTTT. The encoded protein is CATSARDRSTGELFF.

This rearrangement joins TRBV12-3 or TRBV12-4 to TRBJ2-2; D gene uncertain. V lost 2 bases, J lost 1 base, and 5 bases lay in between. This CDR3 spans 14 amino acids. CDR3 in DNA: TGTGCCAGCAGTTTACAGCTGAACACCGGGGAGCTGTTTTTT. Its translation: CASSLQLNTGELFF.

This clonotype was recorded many times. V usage is TRBV20-1 and J usage is TRBJ1-1; 12 positions match TRBD1. J lost 1 base, V lost 5 bases, and 8 bases had no gene match. This CDR3 region has 16 residues. Germline assignment: CDR1 DFQATT and CDR2 SNEGSKA (reference sequence). CDR3 sequence (DNA): TGCAGTGCTTTACCCGGGACAGGGGGCCAGAACACTGAAGCTTTCTTT. It yields the protein CSALPGTGGQNTEAFF.

This clonotype was seen more than once but under ten times. The rearrangement uses TRBV6-1 and TRBJ2-3, with 7 bases matching TRBD1. Per the germline V gene, CDR1 is MNHNS and CDR2 is SASEGT. With V trimmed by 7 bases and J by 7 bases, 8 bases remained unmatched. This CDR3 has 13 residues. DNA for the CDR3: TGTGCCAGCATGACCCTGGGACAGAATACGCAGTATTTT. Amino acids: CASMTLGQNTQYF.

This rearrangement joins TRBV6-2 or TRBV6-3 to TRBJ1-1; TRBD1 is a possible D gene (5 bases). This CDR3 has 14 residues. Germline V lookup: CDR1 MNHEY, CDR2 SVGEGT. V was shortened by 4 bases and J by 4 bases, with 13 bases between the two germline ends. CDR3 amino acids: CASSSGGKATEAFF. The CDR3 nucleotides are TGTGCCAGCAGTTCGGGGGGAAAGGCCACTGAAGCTTTCTTT.

The chain has TRBV20-1 and TRBJ2-5; tentative D call: TRBD2 (5 bases). The CDR3 length is 13 residues. Trimming removed 6 bases at V and 4 bases at J, with 15 bases between. From germline, CDR1 is DFQATT and CDR2 SNEGSKA (reference sequence). The CDR3 protein is CSATPGSRETQYF. CDR3 sequence (DNA): TGCAGTGCCACCCCGGGGAGCCGAGAGACCCAGTACTTC.

In this sample, this clonotype turned up a few times. The chain has TRBV7-2 and TRBJ1-2; possibly TRBD1 for D (6 bases). The V gene lost 5 bases and the J gene lost 3 bases, with 22 bases spanning the gap. The CDR3 spans 17 residues. Germline CDR1 reads SGHTA; CDR2 reads FQGNSA. The CDR3 is CASSPRTGGLTHYGYTF. The CDR3 coding sequence is TGTGCCAGCAGCCCAAGGACCGGGGGGCTAACCCACTATGGCTACACCTTC.

This sequence joins TRBV4-1 and TRBJ2-1; D unclear. CDR1 MGHRA and CDR2 YSYEKL come from the germline V gene. The V gene lost 1 base and the J gene lost 5 bases, with 15 bases spanning the gap. There are 16 residues in the CDR3. The CDR3 protein is CASSQAGIPRNNEQFF. The CDR3 DNA is TGCGCCAGCAGCCAAGCCGGAATACCGCGCAACAATGAGCAGTTCTTC.

The rearrangement joins TRBV24-1 to TRBJ2-5; 7 bases agree with TRBD1. Germline V gene sequence: CDR1 KGHDR, CDR2 SFDVKD. This CDR3 is 15 amino acids long. With 3 bases clipped from V and 5 bases from J, the junction kept 8 bases outside the gene matches. The CDR3 loop is CATSDRRQGRETQYF. In DNA form, the CDR3 reads TGTGCCACCAGTGATCGCCGACAGGGTAGGGAGACCCAGTACTTC.

This clonotype was seen a handful of times. The J gene is TRBJ1-1, the V gene TRBV20-1; tentative D call: TRBD1 (5 bases). Germline assignment: CDR1 DFQATT and CDR2 SNEGSKA (reference sequence). V shed 6 bases and J shed 6 bases, with 14 bases lying between them. CDR3 length: 12 residues. CDR3 bases: TGCAGTGCAACCGACAGAGGAGCTGAAGCTTTCTTT. Protein product: CSATDRGAEAFF.